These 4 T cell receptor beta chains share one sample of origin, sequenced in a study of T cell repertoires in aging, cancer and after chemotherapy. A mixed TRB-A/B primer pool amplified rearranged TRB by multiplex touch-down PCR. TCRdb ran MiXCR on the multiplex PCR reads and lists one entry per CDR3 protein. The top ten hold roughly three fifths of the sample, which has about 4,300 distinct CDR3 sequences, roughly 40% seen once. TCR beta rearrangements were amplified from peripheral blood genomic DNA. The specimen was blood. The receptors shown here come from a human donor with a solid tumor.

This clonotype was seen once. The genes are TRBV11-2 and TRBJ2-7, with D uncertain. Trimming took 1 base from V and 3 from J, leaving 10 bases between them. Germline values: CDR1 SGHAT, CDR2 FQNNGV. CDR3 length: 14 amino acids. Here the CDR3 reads CASSLGQARYEQYF. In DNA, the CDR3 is TGTGCCAGCAGCTTAGGGCAGGCCCGCTACGAGCAGTACTTC. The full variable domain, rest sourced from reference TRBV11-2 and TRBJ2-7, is EAGVAQSPRYKIIEKRQSVAFWCNPISGHATLYWYQQILGQGPKLLIQFQNNGVVDDSQLPKDRFSAERLKGVDSTLKIQPAKLEDSAVYLCASSLGQARYEQYFGPGTRLTVT.

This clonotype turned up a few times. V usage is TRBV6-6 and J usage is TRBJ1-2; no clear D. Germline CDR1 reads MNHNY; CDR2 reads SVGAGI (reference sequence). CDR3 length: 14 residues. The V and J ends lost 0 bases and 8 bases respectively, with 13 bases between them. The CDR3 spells CASSYSEGAGGYTF. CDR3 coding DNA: TGTGCCAGCAGTTACTCCGAGGGAGCTGGGGGCTACACCTTC.

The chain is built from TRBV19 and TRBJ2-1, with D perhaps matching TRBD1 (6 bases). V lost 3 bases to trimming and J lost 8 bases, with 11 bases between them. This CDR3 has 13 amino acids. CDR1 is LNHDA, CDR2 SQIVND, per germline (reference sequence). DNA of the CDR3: TGTGCCAGTAGTATCGATAGGGGGTATGAGCAGTTCTTC. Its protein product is CASSIDRGYEQFF. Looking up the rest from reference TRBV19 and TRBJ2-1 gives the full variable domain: DGGITQSPKYLFRKEGQNVTLSCEQNLNHDAMYWYRQDPGQGLRLIYYSQIVNDFQKGDIAEGYSVSREKKESFPLTVTSAQKNPTAFYLCASSIDRGYEQFFGPGTRLTVL.

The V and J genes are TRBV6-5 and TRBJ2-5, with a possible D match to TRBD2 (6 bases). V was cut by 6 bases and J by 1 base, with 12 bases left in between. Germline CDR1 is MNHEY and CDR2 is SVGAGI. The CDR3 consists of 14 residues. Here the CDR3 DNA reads TGTGCCAGCAGGCGGGGTTGGTCCCAAGAGACCCAGTACTTC. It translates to CASRRGWSQETQYF.